A single sample is the source of the 10 T cell receptor beta chains below, sequenced in a study of blood T cell repertoires in COVID-19. Only in-frame clones appear in the TCRdb table, and some are missing; sequencing was by immunoSEQ multiplex PCR. In the table there are a few hundred thousand clones, 80% to 90% of which are singletons. Sample: PBMCs or T cells enriched from blood (not recorded which). These receptors came from a man aged 25-45 years who had recovered from COVID-19.

This clone has a handful of counts. The chain carries TRBV27 and TRBJ1-1; D remains ambiguous. Germline CDR1 is MNHEY and CDR2 is SMNVEV (reference sequence). Trimming took 0 bases from V and 4 from J, leaving 9 bases between them. The CDR3 has 14 residues. CDR3 region: CASSLSRYGTEAFF. The CDR3 DNA reads TGTGCCAGCAGTTTATCCCGGTACGGCACTGAAGCTTTCTTT.

This rearrangement joins TRBV19 to TRBJ1-1, with D unresolved. CDR3 length equals 13 residues. Trimming pared 3 bases from V and 0 bases from J, leaving 5 bases between. CDR1 is LNHDA and CDR2 is SQIVND in the germline V gene (reference sequence). This chain's CDR3 is CASSITLNTEAFF. CDR3 nucleotides: TGTGCCAGTAGTATTACACTGAACACTGAAGCTTTCTTT.

This chain uses TRBV29-1 with TRBJ2-7; 10 bases agree with TRBD1. V dropped 4 bases and J dropped 7; count of bases not matched to a gene: 13. The CDR3 length is 15 residues. Germline CDR1 is SQVTM and CDR2 is ANQGSEA. The CDR3 nucleotides read TGCAGCGTTGCGCCCCAGACAGGGGGCTGGGGGGAGCAGTACTTC. Protein product: CSVAPQTGGWGEQYF.

This clone occurred many times. The V and J genes are TRBV27 and TRBJ1-1, with D possibly TRBD1 on 6 matching bases. The CDR3 is 13 residues long. Germline assignment: CDR1 MNHEY and CDR2 SMNVEV (reference sequence). Trimming cost V 4 bases and J 4 bases, with 10 bases left between them. CDR3 in DNA: TGTGCCAGCAGTTCAGGGGTCAGCACTGAAGCTTTCTTT. Amino acid sequence: CASSSGVSTEAFF.

About this clone: The junction does not match germline at one end; this may be a read error. The chain has TRBV6-1 and TRBJ1-2, with 10 bases lining up with TRBD1. This CDR3 is built from 13 residues. The germline gives CDR1 MNHNS, CDR2 SASEGT. The CDR3 DNA reads as TGTGCCAGCAGAGAAGACAGGGGGCAAGGCTACACCTTC. Translating it yields CASREDRGQGYTF.

The chain links TRBV5-1 to TRBJ1-4, with D perhaps TRBD1 (5 bases). Germline assignment: CDR1 SGHRS and CDR2 YFSETQ. The CDR3 is made up of 17 amino acids. Trimming pared 2 bases from V and 0 bases from J, leaving 14 bases between. DNA of the CDR3: TGCGCCAGCAGCTTTGGTTCCGCAGGGCCAACTAATGAAAAACTGTTTTTT. Translating it yields CASSFGSAGPTNEKLFF.

The rearrangement links TRBV2 to TRBJ2-1, with 11 positions matching TRBD2. The ends lost 3 bases at V and 8 bases at J; junction bases unmatched: 6. CDR1 is SNHLY and CDR2 is FYNNEI in the germline V gene. The CDR3 extends over 15 amino acids. CDR3 bases: TGTGCCAGCAGTGACAAACTAGCGGGGGCTTATGAGCAGTTCTTC. This translates into CASSDKLAGAYEQFF. The full variable domain, its missing parts supplied by reference TRBV2 and TRBJ2-1, is EPEVTQTPSHQVTQMGQEVILRCVPISNHLYFYWYRQILGQKVEFLVSFYNNEISEKSEIFDDQFSVERPDGSNFTLKIRSTKLEDSAMYFCASSDKLAGAYEQFFGPGTRLTVL.

The chain joins TRBV11-3 to TRBJ2-2, with 9 nucleotides matching TRBD1. This CDR3 has 17 residues. Trimming took 1 base from V and 1 from J; bases not matched to a gene: 4. Germline V lookup: CDR1 SGHNT, CDR2 YENEEA. The CDR3 nucleotides read TGTGCCAGCAGCTTAGGGGACAGGGTGGTGAACACCGGGGAGCTGTTTTTT. Amino acids: CASSLGDRVVNTGELFF.

The chain carries TRBV11-2 and TRBJ1-1; 7 bases fit TRBD1. Trimming removed 5 bases from V and 5 bases from J; junction bases left unmatched: 11. Per germline, CDR1 SGHAT and CDR2 FQNNGV. The length of the CDR3 is 15 residues. Here the CDR3 reads CASSMTQGGRTEAFF. Here the CDR3 DNA reads TGTGCCAGCAGCATGACTCAGGGGGGTAGGACTGAAGCTTTCTTT.

V usage is TRBV27 and J usage is TRBJ2-3; D unresolved. The CDR3 loop spans 16 amino acids. V was clipped by 6 bases and J by 2 bases, with 18 bases between them. Per the germline V gene, CDR1 is MNHEY and CDR2 is SMNVEV (reference sequence). This CDR3 is CASSHIPGLPTDTQYF. CDR3 coding DNA: TGTGCCAGCAGCCACATCCCAGGTTTACCCACAGATACGCAGTATTTT.